These T cell receptor beta chains were read from a single sample in a study of PD-L1 blockade in urothelial cancer. The data were produced by immunoSEQ multiplex PCR, yet TCRdb's version contains in-frame clones alone and is incomplete. The data show around 63,000 clones, approximately 80% seen once. The sample here was PBMCs, taken around atezolizumab (anti-PD-L1) treatment. These receptors came from a man between 65 and 85 years old with urothelial cancer. CDR3s include the opening cysteine and the closing phenylalanine or tryptophan. The D gene is left open where the match is weak. Not every row has a clone size; where given, it reads once, few, many or a size class.

j_call	clone_size	d_call	v_call	cdr3_aa	cdr3_nt
TRBJ2-2	NA	TRBD1	TRBV5-6	CASSGGTGYPGELFF	TGTGCCAGCAGCGGAGGGACAGGGTATCCCGGGGAGCTGTTTTTT
TRBJ2-1	NA	TRBD2	TRBV2	CASSSPGLAQRGNEQFF	TGTGCCAGCAGTTCCCCCGGACTAGCGCAAAGGGGGAATGAGCAGTTCTTC
TRBJ2-2	NA	TRBD1	TRBV15	CATSWDREVVRELFF	TGTGCCACCAGCTGGGACAGGGAGGTTGTGCGGGAGCTGTTTTTT
TRBJ1-5	NA	NA	TRBV5-1	CASRRDINSNQPQHF	TGCGCCAGCAGGAGGGACATTAATAGCAATCAGCCCCAGCATTTT
TRBJ2-1	NA	TRBD2	TRBV5-4	CASSGGGAYNEQFF	TGTGCCAGCTCCGGCGGGGGGGCCTACAATGAGCAGTTCTTC
TRBJ1-4	NA	NA	TRBV5-1	CASSYSATNEKLFF	TGCGCCAGCAGTTACAGTGCAACTAATGAAAAACTGTTTTTT
TRBJ2-1	NA	NA	TRBV18	CASSLPEGENEQFF	TGTGCCAGCTCACTACCGGAGGGTGAAAATGAGCAGTTCTTC
TRBJ1-1	medium-sized	TRBD1	TRBV14	CASSLGTGWNTEAFF	TGTGCCAGCAGCCTTGGGACAGGATGGAACACTGAAGCTTTCTTT
TRBJ2-5	NA	NA	TRBV5-1	CASSSRDFQETQYF	TGCGCCAGCAGTTCCCGGGACTTTCAAGAGACCCAGTACTTC
TRBJ2-1	few	TRBD2	TRBV11-2	CASSSLRSGGLQGEQFF	TGTGCCAGCAGCTCATTGAGGAGCGGGGGCCTACAGGGTGAGCAGTTCTTC
TRBJ2-2	NA	TRBD2	TRBV4-1	CASSRGLAGEAGELFF	TGCGCCAGCAGCCGAGGACTAGCGGGAGAGGCCGGGGAGCTGTTTTTT
TRBJ2-7	NA	NA	TRBV6-5	CASSYSMRTASYEQYF	TGTGCCAGCAGTTACTCGATGAGAACAGCCTCCTACGAGCAGTACTTC
TRBJ2-6	NA	NA	TRBV13	CASTQRGSGANVLTF	TGTGCCAGCACCCAAAGGGGCTCTGGGGCCAACGTCCTGACTTTC
TRBJ2-5	few	TRBD2	TRBV28	CASSPSGSAETQYF	TGTGCCAGCAGCCCTAGCGGGAGCGCAGAGACCCAGTACTTC
TRBJ2-2	NA	NA	TRBV11-3	CASSRGEGHPTGELFF	TGTGCCAGCAGCCGAGGAGAGGGCCACCCCACCGGGGAGCTGTTTTTT
TRBJ2-2	NA	NA	TRBV7-9	CASSLTGPGELFF	TGTGCCAGCAGCCTGACAGGTCCCGGGGAGCTGTTTTTT
TRBJ2-1	NA	TRBD2	TRBV12-5	CASGLETSGLYNEQFF	TGTGCTAGTGGTTTGGAGACTAGCGGTCTTTACAATGAGCAGTTCTTC
TRBJ1-5	NA	NA	TRBV30	CACGQSLRGQPQHF	TGTGCCTGTGGACAGTCCCTTAGGGGACAGCCCCAGCATTTT